The rows below give T cell receptor beta chains drawn from one sample of a study of blood T cell repertoires in COVID-19. Profiling relied on immunoSEQ multiplex PCR, and the TCRdb table lists in-frame clones only, not all of them. Of roughly 100,000 clones listed, approximately 80% are singletons. Sequences were obtained from peripheral blood. These TCRs come from a woman aged 80 or older with acute or convalescent COVID-19. CDR3s include the opening cysteine and the closing phenylalanine or tryptophan. Each record gives: CDR3 DNA, CDR3 protein, clone size, J gene, D gene, V gene. D genes are given only for firm matches. Some rows have no size entry. The others give once, few or many, or a class for an expanded clone.

TGCAGCGTTTGGTGGGAGAGTTATGTCGATGAGCAGTTCTTC | CSVWWESYVDEQFF | few | TRBJ2-1 | NA | TRBV29-1
TGTGCCAGCAGCCAGACAGATGGCTACACCTTC | CASSQTDGYTF | NA | TRBJ1-2 | NA | TRBV3-1/TRBV3-2
TGTGCCAGCAGCCATACGGTTACTAGCGGGTACAATGAGCAGTTCTTC | CASSHTVTSGYNEQFF | NA | TRBJ2-1 | TRBD2 | TRBV7-9
TGTGCCGGGGGACAGACGGTCCGCTTT | CAGGQTVRF | many | TRBJ1-6 | TRBD1 | TRBV7-9
TGTGCCAGCAGGAACCTTGAGAGGGTAGAGGTGACCTTC | CASRNLERVEVTF | NA | TRBJ1-2 | NA | TRBV6-5
TGTGCCAGCAGGGGTACAGGGAAGGGAGAGACCCAGTACTTC | CASRGTGKGETQYF | NA | TRBJ2-5 | NA | TRBV2
TGTGCCAGCAGCTCTACGGGACAATTGTACGAGCAGTACTTC | CASSSTGQLYEQYF | few | TRBJ2-7 | NA | TRBV5-6
TGTGCCAGCAGCTTAGTGGGGGGAGGCTACACCTTC | CASSLVGGGYTF | once | TRBJ1-2 | NA | TRBV7-9
TGTGCCAGCGGGACAGGGATATTCTCTGGGGCCAACGTCCTGACTTTC | CASGTGIFSGANVLTF | NA | TRBJ2-6 | TRBD1 | TRBV5-8
TGCGCCAGCAGCTTTGGGGGGTCCGGGGAGCTGTTTTTT | CASSFGGSGELFF | NA | TRBJ2-2 | NA | TRBV5-1
TGTGCCAGCACCCCGAGGCGGCAGCATGGCTACACCTTC | CASTPRRQHGYTF | NA | TRBJ1-2 | NA | TRBV12-3/TRBV12-4
TGTGCCAGCAGACATGACAGGACCTACAATGAGCAGTTCTTC | CASRHDRTYNEQFF | NA | TRBJ2-1 | NA | TRBV28
TGTGCCAGCAGCCAGACAGGGGGCGCGGGTCAGCCCCAGCATTTT | CASSQTGGAGQPQHF | NA | TRBJ1-5 | TRBD1 | TRBV5-5
TGTGCCAGTAAGAACGACAGGGGGAGATACAATGAGCAGTTCTTC | CASKNDRGRYNEQFF | few | TRBJ2-1 | TRBD1 | TRBV19
TGTGCCAGCAGCTTGGGCAGGGGGCTCTACGAGCAGTACTTC | CASSLGRGLYEQYF | once | TRBJ2-7 | TRBD1 | TRBV13
TGTGCCAGCAGCTTTTCGGGCGGCAGGGGAGACAATCAGCCCCAGCATTTT | CASSFSGGRGDNQPQHF | few | TRBJ1-5 | NA | TRBV7-9
TGTGCCATCAGTGATCGAGGGAGGGCCGGCACCGGGGAGCTGTTTTTT | CAISDRGRAGTGELFF | NA | TRBJ2-2 | TRBD2 | TRBV10-3
TGTGCCAGCTCACCACAGCGGGATGGACAGTTCTTC | CASSPQRDGQFF | NA | TRBJ2-1 | TRBD2 | TRBV18
TGTGCCAGCAGCTTAGCGCGCGGGGCTCGGGGCTACACCTTC | CASSLARGARGYTF | once | TRBJ1-2 | NA | TRBV7-4
TGTGCCAGTTCCCCAGATAGCAATCAGCCCCAGCATTTT | CASSPDSNQPQHF | NA | TRBJ1-5 | NA | TRBV9
TGTGCCAGCAGTTCAGGACAGGGTATTGTTGCCGGGGAGCTGTTTTTT | CASSSGQGIVAGELFF | NA | TRBJ2-2 | TRBD1 | TRBV27
TGTGCCAGCAGCACTCGGGGAGGGGGCACTGAAGCTTTCTTT | CASSTRGGGTEAFF | NA | TRBJ1-1 | NA | TRBV13
TGTGCCAGCAGTTTTGGGCGGGAGGGAGACATTCAGTACTTC | CASSFGREGDIQYF | once | TRBJ2-4 | TRBD2 | TRBV27
TGTGCCAGCAGCTTAGCCTCTAGTTTGGGGGAGCTGTTTTTT | CASSLASSLGELFF | many | TRBJ2-2 | NA | TRBV7-2
TGTGCCAGCAGTTACTCGCCGGGACTAGCTGGGAATGAGCAGTTCTTC | CASSYSPGLAGNEQFF | NA | TRBJ2-1 | TRBD2 | TRBV6-2/TRBV6-3
TGTGCCAGCAGCCCAACAGGGGGAGAACTGTTTTTT | CASSPTGGELFF | NA | TRBJ1-4 | TRBD1 | TRBV4-2
TGTGCCAGCAGCCAAGGCGAAGGATGGCAGGGGTTCGGGAATGAGCAGTTCTTC | CASSQGEGWQGFGNEQFF | NA | TRBJ2-1 | NA | TRBV14
TGTGCCAGCAGCTTAGAAAGACAGGGTCCCACAACCTTC | CASSLERQGPTTF | NA | TRBJ1-2 | TRBD1 | TRBV11-3
TGTGCCAGAAGCTTGGCCAGGTTCACTAGCACAGATACGCAGTATTTT | CARSLARFTSTDTQYF | few | TRBJ2-3 | NA | TRBV5-3
TGTGCCAGCAGCTCCAGGGTTTCCATATATTTT | CASSSRVSIYF | NA | TRBJ1-3 | NA | TRBV7-9
TGTGCCAGCAAAGTACCCGGTCAGCCCCAGCATTTT | CASKVPGQPQHF | NA | TRBJ1-5 | NA | TRBV2
TGTGCCACCAGTAGGGCGGGGGTAAACGAGCAGTACTTC | CATSRAGVNEQYF | NA | TRBJ2-7 | TRBD2 | TRBV24-1
TGCGCCAGCAGCTTGGACAGCACGCGAAACTATGGCTACACCTTC | CASSLDSTRNYGYTF | NA | TRBJ1-2 | NA | TRBV5-1
TGTGCCAGCAGTTTATCGGGACTTGCGCAGTTCTTC | CASSLSGLAQFF | NA | TRBJ2-1 | NA | TRBV28
TGCGCCAGCAGTCCCCGCTATGAGGCTGAAGCTTTCTTT | CASSPRYEAEAFF | once | TRBJ1-1 | NA | TRBV10-1
TGTGCCAGCAGCCTGACAGGGACGGAGCTGTTTTTT | CASSLTGTELFF | NA | TRBJ2-2 | TRBD1 | TRBV28
TGTGCCAGCAGTTTACCGGGACTAGCGGGAGAGTCTGAGACCCAGTACTTC | CASSLPGLAGESETQYF | NA | TRBJ2-5 | TRBD2 | TRBV28